Shown below are 5 T cell receptor beta chains from a single sample sequenced in a study of T cells after somatic rescue of genetic block. TCRdb keeps only in-frame clones here, not all; method: immunoSEQ multiplex PCR. The sample records more than 9,500 clones, less than 85% being singletons. The sequenced sample consisted of peripheral blood mononuclear cells (PBMCs). The receptors stem from a boy aged 5-17 years.

Concerning this clone: The same CDR3 also results from other DNA sequences found in this sample. V and J are TRBV27 and TRBJ2-7; tentative D call: TRBD1 (6 bases). The germline V gene encodes CDR1 MNHEY and CDR2 SMNVEV (reference sequence). V was pared by 5 bases and J by 1 base, with 21 bases between. The CDR3 has 17 amino acids. The DNA for the CDR3 is TGTGCCAGCAGTGAAACCCGGCAGGGGCCTATTTCCTACGAGCAGTACTTC. Its translation: CASSETRQGPISYEQYF.

This rearrangement joins TRBV5-1 to TRBJ2-5; no reliable D call. The CDR3 sequence is 13 residues long. V was pared by 0 bases and J by 4 bases, with 7 bases between. From germline, CDR1 is SGHRS and CDR2 YFSETQ. CDR3 nucleotides: TGCGCCAGCAGCTTGGGACAAAGAGAGACCCAGTACTTC. This translates into CASSLGQRETQYF.

V and J are TRBV28 and TRBJ2-7, with 7 bases matching TRBD1. Germline assignment: CDR1 MDHEN and CDR2 SYDVKM. After removal of 4 bases from V and 4 bases from J, the junction contained 10 bases not matched to a gene. The CDR3 loop spans 15 amino acids. CDR3 nucleotides: TGTGCCAGCAGTTCTAGGGCACAGGGGTCGTACGAGCAGTACTTC. Translating gives CASSSRAQGSYEQYF.

In DNA form, the CDR3 reads TGTGCCAGCAGTGAAACCCGGCAGGGGCCTATTTCCTACGAGCAGTACTTC. Its translation is CASSETRQGPISYEQYF. V and J are TRBV13 and TRBJ2-7, with a tentative D call TRBD1 (6 bases). Germline V gives CDR1 PRHDT, CDR2 FYEKMQ (reference sequence). The CDR3 is 17 amino acids. Trimming took 6 bases from V and 1 from J, leaving 22 bases between them. The variable domain in full, with the rest retrieved from reference TRBV13 and TRBJ2-7, is AAGVIQSPRHLIKEKRETATLKCYPIPRHDTVYWYQQGPGQDPQFLISFYEKMQSDKGSIPDRFSAQQFSDYHSELNMSSLELGDSALYFCASSETRQGPISYEQYFGPGTRLTVT.

With regard to this clone: At one boundary the junction diverges from the germline segment, which might be a read error. The chain carries TRBV18 and TRBJ1-2, with TRBD1 identical over 12 bases. The CDR3 runs to 15 residues. Germline CDR1 and CDR2: KGHSH and LQKENI. CDR3 amino acids: CASSAGQGAVYGYAF. The CDR3 DNA reads TGTGCCAGCTCAGCGGGACAGGGGGCTGTCTATGGCTACGCCTTC. Using reference TRBV18 and TRBJ1-2 for the parts outside the CDR3, the full variable domain is NAGVMQNPRHLVRRRGQEARLRCSPMKGHSHVYWYRQLPEEGLKFMVYLQKENIIDESGMPKERFSAEFPKEGPSILRIQQVVRGDSAAYFCASSAGQGAVYGYAFGSGTRLTVV.